Listed here are 30 T cell receptor beta chains from one sample, sequenced in a study of neurological immune-mediated disorders. TCRdb ran MiXCR on the 5' RACE reads and lists one entry per CDR3 protein. There are 70,000 to 90,000 distinct CDR3 sequences in the sample; 4.5% to 6.5% occur only once, and around 2.3% lies in the top ten. The sample consisted of PBMCs. These receptors were obtained from a woman aged 25 to 45 with multiple sclerosis.

This clonotype was recorded many times. The gene calls are TRBV20-1 and TRBJ1-1, with D possibly being TRBD1 (6 bases). V gave up 4 bases and J gave up 4 bases, with 13 bases separating them. The CDR3 extends over 13 amino acids. Germline CDR1 is DFQATT and CDR2 is SNEGSKA (reference sequence). CDR3 nucleotides: TGCAGTGCTAATGGGGGCGCGAGCACTGAAGCTTTCTTT. It codes for CSANGGASTEAFF.

The chain uses TRBV5-5 and TRBJ2-7; D gene ambiguous. Trimming stripped 4 bases from V and 10 bases from J, with 18 bases between. The CDR3 covers 13 residues. In germline, CDR1 is SGHKS, CDR2 YYEKEE (reference sequence). The CDR3 spells CASSPDPIQYQYF. CDR3 in DNA: TGTGCCAGCAGCCCGGACCCCATTCAGTATCAGTACTTC.

This clonotype has a count of ten or more. CDR3 DNA sequence: TGCGCCAGCAGCTTTCGACAGGGGACGGACAATGAGCAGTTCTTC. Protein sequence: CASSFRQGTDNEQFF. The rearrangement joins TRBV5-1 to TRBJ2-1; the match to TRBD1 covers 8 bases. The germline V gene has CDR1 SGHRS and CDR2 YFSETQ. Trimming cost V 2 bases and J 5 bases; bases outside gene matches: 6. CDR3 length: 15 amino acids.

This clonotype came up many times. The V gene is TRBV4-1, the J gene TRBJ1-1; TRBD1 is a possible D gene (5 bases). The CDR3 runs 15 residues. Between the trimmed V and J ends, which lost 2 bases and 6 bases, there was a span of 16 bases. In germline, CDR1 is MGHRA, CDR2 YSYEKL. CDR3 DNA sequence: TGCGCCAGCAGCCAACCTCCCCCGAGGGGCGCTGAAGCTTTCTTT. Protein product: CASSQPPPRGAEAFF.

This clonotype occurred many times. The gene calls are TRBV20-1 and TRBJ1-5; D gene ambiguous. The germline V gene has CDR1 DFQATT and CDR2 SNEGSKA (reference sequence). The CDR3 runs to 12 residues. Between the trimmed V and J ends, which lost 4 bases and 5 bases, there was a span of 9 bases. CDR3 in amino acids: CSAIGYDQPQHF. The CDR3 region has the DNA TGCAGTGCTATTGGCTACGATCAGCCCCAGCATTTT.

This clonotype was seen many times. The V call is TRBV20-1, the J call TRBJ1-1; 7 nucleotides align to TRBD1. The CDR3 covers 12 residues. Germline V gene data show CDR1 as DFQATT and CDR2 as SNEGSKA (reference sequence). V was clipped by 7 bases and J by 8 bases; unmatched bases: 10. The DNA for the CDR3 is TGCAGTGTCGGACAGGCCGGGCGCGAAGCTTTCTTT. It codes for CSVGQAGREAFF.

This clonotype has at least ten counts. J is TRBJ2-1 and V is TRBV3-1; TRBD2 matches at 10 bases. This CDR3 region has 14 residues. Germline CDR1 is LGHDT and CDR2 is YNNKEL (reference sequence). Unmatched junction bases numbered 10, after V lost 7 bases and J lost 10 bases. CDR3 coding DNA: TGTGCCAGCACCGTTAGCGGGAGGATTCGCGAGCAGTTCTTC. Its translation is CASTVSGRIREQFF.

This chain joins TRBV20-1 and TRBJ2-3; D unclear. The CDR3 totals 13 residues. From germline, CDR1 is DFQATT and CDR2 SNEGSKA (reference sequence). Trimming left V 1 base short and J 1 base short, with 6 bases between. CDR3 nucleotides: TGCAGTGCTAGAGTAGCTGGCACAGATACGCAGTATTTT. It codes for CSARVAGTDTQYF.

At least ten counts were recorded for this clonotype. The V call is TRBV6-1, the J call TRBJ1-6; no clear D gene. This CDR3 region has 13 residues. Germline CDR1 reads MNHNS; CDR2 reads SASEGT. Trimming took 8 bases from V and 10 from J, leaving 15 bases between them. The CDR3 DNA reads TGTGCCAGCTCCGCGGGAAAACAGTCACCCCTCCACTTT. It codes for CASSAGKQSPLHF.

This clonotype was picked up a small number of times. The rearrangement joins TRBV28 to TRBJ1-2; D possibly corresponds to TRBD1 (5 bases). There are 13 residues in the CDR3. V lost 5 bases and J 5 bases, leaving 12 bases between the germline ends. Germline V gene sequence: CDR1 MDHEN, CDR2 SYDVKM. In DNA form, the CDR3 reads TGTGCCAGCAGTGCAGGGTTTTCATATGGCTACACCTTC. This gives the protein CASSAGFSYGYTF.

This clonotype has at least ten counts. The rearrangement links TRBV5-1 to TRBJ2-7; TRBD1 agrees at 12 bases. The CDR3 is made up of 16 amino acids. CDR1 and CDR2 from the germline V gene are SGHRS and YFSETQ. V trimming: 0 bases; J trimming: 5 bases; junction bases outside the gene matches: 6. CDR3 region: CASSLGWGQGADEQYF. In nucleotides, the CDR3 is TGCGCCAGCAGCTTGGGATGGGGACAGGGGGCCGACGAGCAGTACTTC.

This clonotype was seen ten or more times. The rearrangement joins TRBV5-1 to TRBJ2-2; 9 nucleotides line up with TRBD1. The CDR3 length is 16 residues. Losses at the gene ends were 0 bases for V and 1 base for J; bases not matched to a gene: 1. Germline CDR1 SGHRS, CDR2 YFSETQ. In nucleotides, the CDR3 is TGCGCCAGCAGCTTGGAGGGACAGGGGAACACCGGGGAGCTGTTTTTT. It yields the protein CASSLEGQGNTGELFF.

V and J are TRBV7-6 and TRBJ1-5; D is unresolved. The CDR3 runs to 13 residues. V was clipped by 5 bases and J by 4 bases, with 9 bases between them. Germline CDR1 SGHVS, CDR2 FNYEAQ. CDR3 coding DNA: TGTGCCAGCAGCCTCTGGGTAAATCAGCCCCAGCATTTT. Translated: CASSLWVNQPQHF.

Many counts were recorded for this clonotype. This sequence joins TRBV5-5 and TRBJ2-4; D is unclear. The CDR3 is made up of 17 amino acids. V lost 1 base, J lost 0 bases, and 14 bases lay in between. Germline V gene lookup returns CDR1 SGHKS and CDR2 YYEKEE (reference sequence). CDR3 in amino acids: CASSLSQYVLAKNIQYF. In DNA form, the CDR3 reads TGTGCCAGCAGCTTGTCTCAGTACGTGCTAGCCAAAAACATTCAGTACTTC.

Many counts were recorded for this clonotype. The rearrangement joins TRBV20-1 to TRBJ2-3, with D possibly being TRBD1 (6 bases). The germline gives CDR1 DFQATT, CDR2 SNEGSKA (reference sequence). V was trimmed by 2 bases and J by 2 bases, leaving 17 bases between them. The CDR3 runs to 16 residues. DNA of the CDR3: TGCAGTGCTAGACCCTTAACAGGGCCCCCCACAGATACGCAGTATTTT. As protein: CSARPLTGPPTDTQYF.

Many counts were recorded for this clonotype. The chain couples TRBV5-1 to TRBJ2-5; TRBD1 aligns across 9 bases. The CDR3 sequence is 15 residues long. Germline V gene data show CDR1 as SGHRS and CDR2 as YFSETQ. The trim removed 4 bases at V and 2 bases at J, leaving 6 bases unmatched. The CDR3 coding sequence is TGCGCCAGCAGCCCCATGGGACAGGGACAAGAGACCCAGTACTTC. Its translation: CASSPMGQGQETQYF.

In this sample, this clonotype turned up a few times. J is TRBJ1-1 and V is TRBV12-3 or TRBV12-4; maybe TRBD1 (6 bases). Trimming removed 5 bases at V and 4 bases at J, with 17 bases between. The CDR3 runs 15 residues. CDR3 in DNA: TGTGCCAGCAGTCTTACCACAGGGAGAGTCACTGAAGCTTTCTTT. This sequence encodes CASSLTTGRVTEAFF.

The rearrangement uses TRBV21-1 and TRBJ1-5. TRBV21-1 is termed a pseudogene. CDR3 size: 15 residues. CDR3 sequence (DNA): TGTGCCAGCAGCATAACAGTCAATAGCAATCAGCCCCAGCATTTT. Translated, it gives CASSITVNSNQPQHF.

This clonotype was observed many times. V and J are TRBV5-5 and TRBJ1-2; D perhaps matches TRBD1 (6 bases). Trimming removed 4 bases at V and 4 bases at J, with 14 bases between. The V gene's germline CDR1 is SGHKS and CDR2 YYEKEE (reference sequence). The CDR3 covers 14 residues. CDR3 DNA: TGTGCCAGCAGCACCAGGACAGATGTCTATGGCTACACCTTC. This sequence encodes CASSTRTDVYGYTF.

This clonotype was counted many times. The gene calls are TRBV20-1 and TRBJ2-1; 9 bases match TRBD2. CDR1 is DFQATT, CDR2 SNEGSKA, per germline (reference sequence). V trimming: 3 bases; J trimming: 6 bases; junction bases outside the gene matches: 9. The CDR3 consists of 15 residues. The CDR3 loop reads CSASYTRGGFNEQFF. CDR3 nucleotides: TGCAGTGCTAGCTATACGCGGGGGGGATTCAATGAGCAGTTCTTC.

This clonotype was observed at least ten times. The chain uses TRBV7-9 and TRBJ2-1; D not resolved. Germline loops: CDR1 SEHNR, CDR2 FQNEAQ (reference sequence). This CDR3 spans 13 amino acids. Trimming took 4 bases from V and 14 from J, leaving 18 bases between them. Here the CDR3 DNA reads TGTGCCAGCAGCTATAATACGGGCCACGGCAAGTTCTTC. It encodes CASSYNTGHGKFF.

This clonotype appeared a few times. The chain combines TRBV12-3 or TRBV12-4 with TRBJ1-2, with D uncertain. The CDR3 spans 12 residues. V was trimmed by 5 bases and J by 1 base, leaving 5 bases between them. For the CDR3, the DNA is TGTGCCAGCAGTCAGAATAACTATGGCTACACCTTC. Encoded protein: CASSQNNYGYTF.

This clonotype has a count of ten or more. The chain has TRBV20-1 and TRBJ1-4; D possibly corresponds to TRBD1 (6 bases). This CDR3 is built from 12 residues. Germline lookup yields CDR1 DFQATT and CDR2 SNEGSKA (reference sequence). The V end lost 3 bases, the J end lost 11 bases, and 13 bases lay between the germline ends. The CDR3 nucleotides are TGCAGTGCTAGGGGGGCAGTGCGGAAACTGTTTTTT. Its protein is CSARGAVRKLFF.

This clonotype has a count of ten or more. The chain is built from TRBV7-9 and TRBJ2-1; TRBD2 aligns across 12 bases. The CDR3 consists of 17 residues. Germline V gives CDR1 SEHNR, CDR2 FQNEAQ (reference sequence). V was pared by 4 bases and J by 4 bases, with 8 bases of the junction left unmatched. The CDR3: CASSSSSGTSGYNEQFF. CDR3 nucleotide sequence: TGTGCCAGCAGCTCCTCGTCCGGGACTAGCGGGTACAATGAGCAGTTCTTC.

This clonotype was counted ten times or more. J is TRBJ2-3 and V is TRBV28, with D perhaps TRBD2 (5 bases). CDR1 MDHEN and CDR2 SYDVKM come from the germline V gene. With 4 bases removed from V and 2 bases from J, the gap between germline ends came to 13 bases. The CDR3 totals 15 residues. CDR3 loop: CASSSDERNTDTQYF. For the CDR3, the DNA is TGTGCCAGCAGTTCGGATGAGCGGAACACAGATACGCAGTATTTT.

Ten or more counts support this clonotype. The rearrangement uses TRBV5-1 and TRBJ2-3; 10 bases agree with TRBD2. After removal of 6 bases from V and 2 bases from J, the junction contained 9 bases not matched to a gene. This CDR3 comprises 16 residues. Germline V lookup: CDR1 SGHRS, CDR2 YFSETQ. In nucleotides, the CDR3 is TGCGCCAGCACCCTAGCGGGAGAATACCCCACAGATACGCAGTATTTT. Translation: CASTLAGEYPTDTQYF.

This clonotype occurred many times. V is TRBV20-1 and J is TRBJ1-3; no reliable D call. V was shortened by 1 base and J by 4 bases, with 20 bases between the two germline ends. This CDR3 has 17 residues. The germline V gene has CDR1 DFQATT and CDR2 SNEGSKA (reference sequence). As DNA, the CDR3 is TGCAGTGCTAGAGCCTTCTTGGAGGGTTCGGGAGGAAACACCATATATTTT. Protein: CSARAFLEGSGGNTIYF.

This clonotype has just a few counts. This chain connects TRBV20-1 to TRBJ1-1; D is ambiguous. Per germline, CDR1 DFQATT and CDR2 SNEGSKA (reference sequence). The CDR3 contains 14 residues. Between the trimmed V and J ends, which lost 3 bases and 0 bases, there was a span of 11 bases. The CDR3 nucleotides are TGCAGTGCTAGTGTCCAGCCCATGAACACTGAAGCTTTCTTT. Encoded protein: CSASVQPMNTEAFF.

This clonotype was counted many times. The CDR3 DNA reads as TGTGCCAGTCCTGAGGGGCCGACCGGGGAGCTGTTTTTT. It specifies CASPEGPTGELFF. V gene TRBV7-9 combines with J gene TRBJ2-2, with D tentatively TRBD1 or TRBD2 (5 bases each). V was trimmed by 9 bases and J by 5 bases, leaving 13 bases between them. Germline V gives CDR1 SEHNR, CDR2 FQNEAQ (reference sequence). CDR3 length: 13 amino acids. Combining the CDR3 with reference TRBV7-9 and TRBJ2-2 gives the whole variable domain DTGVSQNPRHKITKRGQNVTFRCDPISEHNRLYWYRQTLGQGPEFLTYFQNEAQLEKSRLLSDRFSAERPKGSFSTLEIQRTEQGDSAMYLCASPEGPTGELFFGEGSRLTVL.

At least ten counts were recorded for this clonotype. The chain carries TRBV5-1 and TRBJ2-5, with 8 nucleotides matching TRBD1. The V gene's germline CDR1 is SGHRS and CDR2 YFSETQ. The junction had 12 bases not matched to a gene; V was cut back by 4 bases and J by 1 base. This CDR3 comprises 17 residues. DNA for the CDR3: TGCGCCAGCAGCCGAGGAGGACAGGGTAAATTCCAAGAGACCCAGTACTTC. Translating it yields CASSRGGQGKFQETQYF.